One and the same sample provided the 2 T cell receptor beta chains below, sequenced in a study of blood T cell repertoires in COVID-19. The data were produced by immunoSEQ multiplex PCR, yet TCRdb's version contains in-frame clones alone and is incomplete. Of about 310,000 clones in the sample, 87% are singletons; the top ten hold 1%. Sample: peripheral blood. The receptors here all came from a man in his fifties or sixties with active or convalescent COVID-19.

The chain links TRBV6-5 to TRBJ2-1, with D perhaps TRBD1 (7 bases). Germline CDR1 and CDR2: MNHEY and SVGAGI. CDR3 length: 14 residues. Trimming left V 8 bases short and J 6 bases short, with 17 bases between. CDR3: CASAGQLGSNEQFF. The CDR3 DNA sequence: TGTGCCAGCGCGGGACAGCTCGGCTCCAATGAGCAGTTCTTC.

The rearrangement uses TRBV7-9 and TRBJ1-2; D is perhaps TRBD1 (5 bases). Trimming took 5 bases from V and 0 from J, leaving 25 bases between them. The CDR3 is 19 amino acids. The V gene's germline CDR1 is SEHNR and CDR2 FQNEAQ (reference sequence). Here the CDR3 DNA reads TGTGCCAGCAGCCGTACGGCGGGGGGAAACCTAGTGTCTAACTATGGCTACACCTTC. Protein product: CASSRTAGGNLVSNYGYTF.